The present entry profiles one T cell receptor beta chain with its context. Its ends do not fully match the called genes, so a read error is possible. The entry originates in a study of tumor-infiltrating lymphocytes in primary liver carcinoma. Total RNA (roughly 530 ng) served as template for TCR beta cDNA synthesis primed by a constant-region primer. Construction of TCR beta libraries relied on three successive nested multiplex PCR rounds employing slightly modified ARM-PCR. In TCRdb, the multiplex PCR reads were re-called with MiXCR into one record per CDR3 protein. Counted here are 310,000 or so distinct CDR3 sequences, around 50% occurring once; the ten biggest clones make up over 15%. Germline DNA was extracted alongside blood RNA, which was obtained from unsorted whole blood. The receptor was isolated from a woman aged 25 to 39 with primary liver carcinoma and hepatitis B virus infection. Source material: peripheral blood.

This CDR3 is CASSRRGYNGQFF. The CDR3 DNA reads TGTGCCAGCAGCCGACGGGGCTACAATGGGCAGTTCTTC. The rearrangement uses TRBV7-8 and TRBJ2-1; the D gene could be TRBD1 or TRBD2 (5 bases each). There are 13 residues in the CDR3. In germline, CDR1 is SGHVS, CDR2 FQNEAQ.